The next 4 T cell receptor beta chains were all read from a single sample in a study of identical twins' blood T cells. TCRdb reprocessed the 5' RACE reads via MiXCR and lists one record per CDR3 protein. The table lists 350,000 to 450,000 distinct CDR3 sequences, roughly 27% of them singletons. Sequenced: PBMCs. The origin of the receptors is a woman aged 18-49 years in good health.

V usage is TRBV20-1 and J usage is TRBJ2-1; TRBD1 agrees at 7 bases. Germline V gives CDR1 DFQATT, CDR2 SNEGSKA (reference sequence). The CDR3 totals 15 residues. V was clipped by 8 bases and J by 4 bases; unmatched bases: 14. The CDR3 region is CSSLPQGMGYNEQFF. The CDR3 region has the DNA TGCAGTTCCTTACCACAGGGGATGGGGTACAATGAGCAGTTCTTC.

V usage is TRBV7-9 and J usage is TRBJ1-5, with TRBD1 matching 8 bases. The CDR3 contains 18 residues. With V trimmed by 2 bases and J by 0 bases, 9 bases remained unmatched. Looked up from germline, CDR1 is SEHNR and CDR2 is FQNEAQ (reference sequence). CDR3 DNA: TGTGCCAGCAGCTTATCTGACAGGGGCCACGATAGCAATCAGCCCCAGCATTTT. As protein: CASSLSDRGHDSNQPQHF.

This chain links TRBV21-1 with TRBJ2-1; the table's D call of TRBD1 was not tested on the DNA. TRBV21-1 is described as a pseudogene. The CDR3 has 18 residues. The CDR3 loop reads CASSRKTPGTGDYNEQFF. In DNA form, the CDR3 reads TGTGCCAGCAGCAGAAAGACCCCCGGGACAGGGGACTACAATGAGCAGTTCTTC.

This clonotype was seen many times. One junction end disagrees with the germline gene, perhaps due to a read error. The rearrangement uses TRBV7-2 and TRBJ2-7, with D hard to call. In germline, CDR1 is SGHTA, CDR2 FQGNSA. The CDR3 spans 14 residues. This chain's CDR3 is CASSPRTSSYEQYF. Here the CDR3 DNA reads TGCGCCAGCAGCCCCCGGACGTCGTCCTACGAGCAGTACTTC.